These 8 T cell receptor beta chains originate from one sample sequenced in a study of CD8+ T cells in alopecia areata. Extracted RNA was reverse transcribed into cDNA, the sequencing template. The table came from immunoSEQ multiplex PCR; TCRdb's copy has only in-frame clones and leaves some out. This sample has a few hundred thousand clones; about two thirds occur once, and the top ten carry 1% to 1.5%. The source material was CD4+ T cells sorted from blood, sampled at week 0. These receptors originate from a human donor with alopecia areata.

This chain uses TRBV10-3 with TRBJ2-6; D is undetermined. Trimming removed 0 bases from V and 0 bases from J, with 15 bases in between. Germline CDR1 is ENHRY and CDR2 is SYGVKD. There are 19 residues in the CDR3. This chain's CDR3 is CAISESVGPDHSGANVLTF. CDR3 nucleotide sequence: TGTGCCATCAGTGAGTCGGTCGGTCCGGATCACTCTGGGGCCAACGTCCTGACTTTC.

The chain employs TRBV6-1 and TRBJ2-3; D is undetermined. The CDR3 has 13 residues. V lost 3 bases and J lost 0, with 4 bases in between. Germline V lookup: CDR1 MNHNS, CDR2 SASEGT. CDR3 coding DNA: TGTGCCAGCAGTGACCCCAGCACAGATACGCAGTATTTT. It is translated as CASSDPSTDTQYF.

This clone was recorded only once. The chain has TRBV4-1 and TRBJ2-1, with D maybe TRBD1 (5 bases). This CDR3 comprises 16 residues. Between the trimmed V and J ends, which lost 0 bases and 1 base, there was a span of 10 bases. In germline, CDR1 is MGHRA, CDR2 YSYEKL. The CDR3 region has the DNA TGCGCCAGCAGCCAAGATCCCCAGGGATCCTACAATGAGCAGTTCTTC. It yields the protein CASSQDPQGSYNEQFF.

The V gene is TRBV30, the J gene TRBJ1-5; TRBD1 agrees at 7 bases. CDR1 and CDR2 (germline): GTSNPN, SVGIG (reference sequence). The V and J ends lost 6 bases and 2 bases, in that order; junction bases with no gene match: 4. The CDR3 contains 13 residues. CDR3 coding DNA: TGTGCCTGTACCACAGGGGGCAATCAGCCCCAGCATTTT. As protein: CACTTGGNQPQHF.

CDR3 coding DNA: TGTGCCATCACGAGAGGTACGGACACCGGGGAGCTGTTTTTT. Its protein is CAITRGTDTGELFF. The V gene is TRBV10-3, the J gene TRBJ2-2; no reliable D call. The germline V gene has CDR1 ENHRY and CDR2 SYGVKD. V was pared by 7 bases and J by 3 bases, with 12 bases between. This CDR3 contains 14 residues.

A word on this clone: The sample carries other DNA sequences with the same CDR3. V is TRBV30 and J is TRBJ1-2; D may be TRBD1 (5 bases). CDR1 is GTSNPN, CDR2 SVGIG, per germline (reference sequence). V was pared by 0 bases and J by 2 bases, with 7 bases between. The CDR3 length is 13 residues. CDR3 bases: TGTGCCTGGAGTGTACGGGGCAACTATGGCTACACCTTC. This encodes CAWSVRGNYGYTF.

This clone appeared a single time. The chain has TRBV2 and TRBJ1-5, with D unclear. Germline V gives CDR1 SNHLY, CDR2 FYNNEI. The CDR3 consists of 14 residues. V shed 8 bases and J shed 3 bases, with 14 bases lying between them. The CDR3 reads CASRGENYNQPQHF. The CDR3 DNA reads TGTGCCAGCCGAGGTGAAAACTACAATCAGCCCCAGCATTTT. The whole variable domain, filled in from reference TRBV2 and TRBJ1-5, reads EPEVTQTPSHQVTQMGQEVILRCVPISNHLYFYWYRQILGQKVEFLVSFYNNEISEKSEIFDDQFSVERPDGSNFTLKIRSTKLEDSAMYFCASRGENYNQPQHFGDGTRLSIL.

A note on this clone: Other DNA sequences from this sample encode an identical CDR3 as well. The V call is TRBV30, the J call TRBJ2-2; no clear D. This CDR3 region has 13 residues. The V end lost 0 bases, the J end lost 1 base, and 3 bases lay between the germline ends. The germline V gene encodes CDR1 GTSNPN and CDR2 SVGIG (reference sequence). The CDR3: CAWSVRNTGELFF. CDR3 DNA: TGTGCCTGGAGTGTACGGAACACCGGGGAGCTGTTTTTT.